A selection of T cell receptor beta chains follows, all from one sample in a study of T cell changes during pregnancy in multiple sclerosis. Clones were read by immunoSEQ multiplex PCR, and TCRdb kept only the in-frame ones, dropping some. The sample consists of around 80,000 clones, nearly 95% of them appearing once. The input for sequencing was peripheral blood, taken in the second trimester of pregnancy. The receptors originated from a female donor in good health, enrolled as a control in a pregnancy study. The CDR3 runs from the conserved cysteine through the conserved F or W. A D gene is named only where the DNA matches it firmly. Only part of the rows carry a size: once, few, many, or a class if the clone is expanded.

-	TRBV5-1	TRBJ2-2	16	-	CASSFGGSKGAGELFF	TGCGCCAGCAGCTTCGGAGGGAGTAAGGGTGCCGGGGAGCTGTTTTTT
-	TRBV29-1	TRBJ2-5	16	TRBD2	CSVVEILAGGGETQYF	TGCAGCGTTGTTGAGATTCTAGCGGGAGGGGGAGAGACCCAGTACTTC
-	TRBV5-6	TRBJ1-3	13	-	CASRSDRGNTIYF	TGTGCCAGCAGAAGCGACAGGGGAAACACCATATATTTT
-	TRBV11-3	TRBJ2-1	16	-	CASSLGLSPGQNEQFF	TGTGCCAGCAGTTTAGGCCTGAGTCCTGGACAGAATGAGCAGTTCTTC
-	TRBV18	TRBJ2-4	20	TRBD1	CASSLSGTGPRKDAKNIQYF	TGTGCCAGCTCACTCAGCGGGACAGGGCCCCGGAAGGATGCCAAAAACATTCAGTACTTC
-	TRBV28	TRBJ2-2	15	-	CASSLVRRVAGELFF	TGTGCCAGCAGTTTAGTGAGACGGGTCGCCGGGGAGCTGTTTTTT
-	TRBV7-2	TRBJ2-3	18	TRBD2	CASSLKLAGGGGTDTQYF	TGTGCCAGCAGCTTAAAACTAGCGGGGGGTGGTGGGACAGATACGCAGTATTTT
-	TRBV5-4	TRBJ2-1	17	TRBD2	CASSPIAGSSSYNEQFF	TGTGCCAGCAGCCCTATAGCGGGATCGAGCTCCTACAATGAGCAGTTCTTC
-	TRBV2	TRBJ2-3	15	TRBD2	CASSTSGRGTDTQYF	TGTGCCAGTTCGACTAGCGGGAGGGGTACAGATACGCAGTATTTT
once	TRBV5-4	TRBJ2-2	15	-	CASSSGQSDTGELFF	TGTGCCAGCAGCTCAGGGCAGAGCGACACCGGGGAGCTGTTTTTT
-	TRBV27	TRBJ1-5	16	-	CASRESGMASNQPQHF	TGTGCCAGCAGGGAATCAGGGATGGCCAGCAATCAGCCCCAGCATTTT
-	TRBV19	TRBJ2-1	20	TRBD2	CASSIWGGSRSGPSYNEQFF	TGTGCCAGTAGTATTTGGGGGGGATCTCGAAGCGGCCCCTCCTACAATGAGCAGTTCTTC
-	TRBV25-1	TRBJ1-2	17	-	CASSGSASGDINYGYTF	TGTGCCAGCAGTGGATCCGCCTCAGGGGACATTAACTATGGCTACACCTTC
-	TRBV5-1	TRBJ2-5	14	-	CASSFGTAQETQYF	TGCGCCAGCAGCTTTGGCACAGCCCAAGAGACCCAGTACTTC
-	TRBV7-8	TRBJ2-7	13	-	CASSLRGPYEQYF	TGTGCCAGCAGCTTAAGGGGCCCCTACGAGCAGTACTTC
-	TRBV6-5	TRBJ2-2	15	-	CASSYVGGNTGELFF	TGTGCCAGCAGTTACGTCGGGGGAAACACCGGGGAGCTGTTTTTT
-	TRBV19	TRBJ2-2	16	-	CASSMSTSLLAGELFF	TGTGCCAGTAGTATGTCGACTAGTCTATTGGCCGGGGAGCTGTTTTTT
-	TRBV30	TRBJ2-3	14	-	CAWAKQGPTDTQYF	TGTGCCTGGGCTAAGCAGGGTCCCACAGATACGCAGTATTTT
-	TRBV28	TRBJ2-7	11	-	CASSLLYEQYF	TGTGCCAGCAGTTTACTGTACGAGCAGTACTTC
-	TRBV28	TRBJ1-4	14	TRBD1	CASSDRGLNEKLFF	TGTGCCAGCAGTGACAGGGGCCTTAATGAAAAACTGTTTTTT
-	TRBV9	TRBJ2-2	16	TRBD2	CASSVGGRVNTGELFF	TGTGCCAGCAGCGTAGGGGGGAGGGTGAACACCGGGGAGCTGTTTTTT
-	TRBV4-1	TRBJ2-1	16	-	CASSHIRGAIYEGQFF	TGCGCCAGCAGCCACATCAGGGGGGCGATTTATGAGGGGCAGTTCTTC
-	TRBV15	TRBJ2-5	15	-	CATSRDRELRETQYF	TGTGCCACCAGCAGAGACAGGGAATTGAGGGAGACCCAGTACTTC
-	TRBV6-5	TRBJ1-2	13	TRBD1	CASSRGQENGYTF	TGTGCCAGCAGTCGGGGACAGGAAAATGGCTACACCTTC
-	TRBV27	TRBJ2-1	14	TRBD2	CASSSRTSDGEQFF	TGTGCCAGCAGTTCCAGGACTAGCGACGGTGAGCAGTTCTTC
-	TRBV7-9	TRBJ2-7	16	TRBD1	CASSFSTGTDSYEQYF	TGTGCCAGCAGCTTCTCAACTGGGACAGATTCCTACGAGCAGTACTTC
-	TRBV7-8	TRBJ2-7	16	-	CASSPRWGVGSYEQYF	TGTGCCAGCAGCCCCAGATGGGGGGTCGGATCCTACGAGCAGTACTTC
-	TRBV29-1	TRBJ1-4	13	TRBD1	CSVAGTVNEKLFF	TGCAGCGTTGCCGGGACAGTGAATGAAAAACTGTTTTTT
-	TRBV28	TRBJ2-3	14	-	CASSREELLDTQYF	TGTGCCAGCAGCCGGGAAGAGCTGCTAGATACGCAGTATTTT
-	TRBV5-1	TRBJ2-3	15	-	CASTSRGGAEDTQYF	TGCGCCAGCACCTCGAGGGGGGGGGCCGAAGATACGCAGTATTTT
-	TRBV19	TRBJ2-7	14	TRBD1	CASSIRGTAYEQYF	TGTGCCAGTAGTATTAGAGGGACAGCCTACGAGCAGTACTTC
-	TRBV6-1	TRBJ2-7	16	TRBD1	CASSDREGAGGYEQYF	TGTGCCAGCAGTGACCGAGAGGGGGCTGGAGGTTACGAGCAGTACTTC
-	TRBV5-1	TRBJ2-7	14	TRBD1	CASSTGTATYEQYF	TGCGCCAGCAGCACCGGGACAGCTACCTACGAGCAGTACTTC
-	TRBV28	TRBJ2-5	13	-	CASSLVGLETQYF	TGTGCCAGCAGTTTGGTGGGACTGGAGACCCAGTACTTC
-	TRBV19	TRBJ1-2	16	TRBD1	CASSRVGQGAGYGYTF	TGTGCCAGTAGCCGAGTCGGACAGGGGGCAGGCTATGGCTACACCTTC
-	TRBV18	TRBJ1-6	16	TRBD1	CASSPQTGGAYSPLHF	TGTGCCAGCTCACCCCAGACAGGGGGCGCCTATTCACCCCTCCACTTT
-	TRBV5-1	TRBJ2-1	14	-	CATKPAESYNEQFF	TGCGCCACCAAGCCAGCGGAGAGCTACAATGAGCAGTTCTTC
-	TRBV7-2	TRBJ2-7	13	-	CASSTMPTYEQYF	TGTGCCAGCAGCACAATGCCGACCTACGAGCAGTACTTC
-	TRBV15	TRBJ1-5	15	-	CATGAGPSRGQPQHF	TGTGCCACCGGAGCGGGCCCCTCGAGGGGCCAGCCCCAGCATTTT
once	TRBV6-4	TRBJ2-2	16	-	CASRFSGQPKPGELFF	TGTGCCAGCAGATTTTCCGGACAGCCCAAACCCGGGGAGCTGTTTTTT
-	TRBV5-1	TRBJ2-2	16	TRBD1	CASSLRTGGATGELFF	TGCGCCAGCAGTCTAAGGACAGGGGGCGCCACCGGGGAGCTGTTTTTT
-	TRBV6-1	TRBJ1-2	14	-	CASSAAGAYRGYTF	TGTGCCAGCAGTGCCGCAGGGGCTTATAGGGGCTACACCTTC
-	TRBV27	TRBJ2-7	14	-	CASSLVPGTYEQYF	TGTGCCAGCAGTTTGGTTCCAGGGACCTACGAGCAGTACTTC
-	TRBV1	TRBJ2-7	16	-	CTSSREPGTENYEQYF	TGCACCAGCAGCCGCGAACCCGGGACAGAGAACTACGAGCAGTACTTC
once	TRBV11-2	TRBJ2-7	15	-	CASSPGRSPPYEQYF	TGTGCCAGCAGCCCAGGGAGGTCCCCCCCTTACGAGCAGTACTTC
-	TRBV19	TRBJ1-5	13	-	CASSFNTNQPQHF	TGTGCCAGTAGTTTCAACACCAATCAGCCCCAGCATTTT
-	TRBV28	TRBJ2-7	14	-	CASNPGALTYEQYF	TGTGCCAGCAATCCAGGGGCACTAACCTACGAGCAGTACTTC
-	TRBV4-1	TRBJ2-7	15	TRBD2	CASSPTSGRGDEQYF	TGCGCCAGCAGCCCCACCAGCGGGAGGGGCGACGAGCAGTACTTC
-	TRBV28	TRBJ1-4	14	-	CASGGRGGHEKLFF	TGTGCCAGCGGTGGGCGGGGGGGCCATGAAAAACTGTTTTTT
-	TRBV2	TRBJ1-6	15	TRBD1	CASNPGQGGNSPLHF	TGTGCCAGCAATCCAGGACAGGGAGGGAATTCACCCCTCCACTTT
-	TRBV28	TRBJ1-2	13	TRBD1	CASRRGQTYGYTF	TGTGCCAGCAGGAGGGGACAGACCTATGGCTACACCTTC
-	TRBV2	TRBJ2-3	10	-	CARHTDTQYF	TGTGCCAGACACACAGATACGCAGTATTTT